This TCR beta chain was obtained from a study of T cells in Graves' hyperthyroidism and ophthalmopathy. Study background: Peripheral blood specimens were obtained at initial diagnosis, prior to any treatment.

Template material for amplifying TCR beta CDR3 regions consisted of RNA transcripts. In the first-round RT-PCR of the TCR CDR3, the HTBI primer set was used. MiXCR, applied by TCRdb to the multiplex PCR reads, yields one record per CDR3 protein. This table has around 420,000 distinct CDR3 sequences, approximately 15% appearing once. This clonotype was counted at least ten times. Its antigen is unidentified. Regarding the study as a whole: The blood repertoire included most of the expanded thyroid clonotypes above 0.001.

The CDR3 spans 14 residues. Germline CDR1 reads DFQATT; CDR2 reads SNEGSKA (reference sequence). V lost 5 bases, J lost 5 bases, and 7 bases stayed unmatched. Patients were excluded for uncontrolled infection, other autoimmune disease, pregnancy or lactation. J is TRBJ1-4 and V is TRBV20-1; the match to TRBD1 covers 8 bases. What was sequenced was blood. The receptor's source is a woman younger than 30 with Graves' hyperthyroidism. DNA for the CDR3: TGCAGTGCTCCCCGGACAGGGACGAATGAAAAACTGTTTTTT. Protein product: CSAPRTGTNEKLFF.